Described below is a single TCR beta chain sequence and its context. The data were taken from a study of blood T cell repertoires in COVID-19. Sequencing was performed with immunoSEQ multiplex PCR; in TCRdb, only in-frame clones are kept and a portion is missing. The repertoire holds about 130,000 clones, with about 90% as singletons. CDR3 length equals 14 residues. Germline CDR1 ENHRY, CDR2 SYGVKD. Trimming removed 4 bases at V and 6 bases at J, with 16 bases between. The specimen sequenced was peripheral blood. This chain uses TRBV10-3 with TRBJ2-7; possibly TRBD2 for D (5 bases). The source is a woman in her forties or fifties who had recovered from COVID-19. Here the CDR3 DNA reads TGTGCCATCAGTGTAGGTGTGACCGGGGTCGAGCAGTACTTC. Protein: CAISVGVTGVEQYF.